This TCR beta chain was sequenced in a study of blood T cell repertoires in COVID-19. Study in general: Whether acute or convalescent, the COVID-19 samples came from the United States, Italy and Spain. T cells, B-cell-depleted T cells, or PBMCs provided the cDNA or gDNA that served as material.

V was trimmed by 1 base and J by 2 bases, leaving 10 bases between them. The CDR3 is 14 residues long. Germline-derived CDR1 and CDR2 are SGHNT and YYREEE (reference sequence). Measured with immunoSEQ multiplex PCR; TCRdb has only the in-frame clones, and not every one. The sample has approximately 65,000 clones; around 85% are singletons. This clonotype was obtained from a man aged 35-49 years with acute or convalescent COVID-19. Sequenced input: peripheral blood. The chain employs TRBV5-4 and TRBJ2-7, with D maybe TRBD1 (6 bases). The CDR3 DNA reads TGTGCCAGCAGCTTGAAGGGGGTTGCCTACGAGCAGTACTTC. Residues: CASSLKGVAYEQYF.